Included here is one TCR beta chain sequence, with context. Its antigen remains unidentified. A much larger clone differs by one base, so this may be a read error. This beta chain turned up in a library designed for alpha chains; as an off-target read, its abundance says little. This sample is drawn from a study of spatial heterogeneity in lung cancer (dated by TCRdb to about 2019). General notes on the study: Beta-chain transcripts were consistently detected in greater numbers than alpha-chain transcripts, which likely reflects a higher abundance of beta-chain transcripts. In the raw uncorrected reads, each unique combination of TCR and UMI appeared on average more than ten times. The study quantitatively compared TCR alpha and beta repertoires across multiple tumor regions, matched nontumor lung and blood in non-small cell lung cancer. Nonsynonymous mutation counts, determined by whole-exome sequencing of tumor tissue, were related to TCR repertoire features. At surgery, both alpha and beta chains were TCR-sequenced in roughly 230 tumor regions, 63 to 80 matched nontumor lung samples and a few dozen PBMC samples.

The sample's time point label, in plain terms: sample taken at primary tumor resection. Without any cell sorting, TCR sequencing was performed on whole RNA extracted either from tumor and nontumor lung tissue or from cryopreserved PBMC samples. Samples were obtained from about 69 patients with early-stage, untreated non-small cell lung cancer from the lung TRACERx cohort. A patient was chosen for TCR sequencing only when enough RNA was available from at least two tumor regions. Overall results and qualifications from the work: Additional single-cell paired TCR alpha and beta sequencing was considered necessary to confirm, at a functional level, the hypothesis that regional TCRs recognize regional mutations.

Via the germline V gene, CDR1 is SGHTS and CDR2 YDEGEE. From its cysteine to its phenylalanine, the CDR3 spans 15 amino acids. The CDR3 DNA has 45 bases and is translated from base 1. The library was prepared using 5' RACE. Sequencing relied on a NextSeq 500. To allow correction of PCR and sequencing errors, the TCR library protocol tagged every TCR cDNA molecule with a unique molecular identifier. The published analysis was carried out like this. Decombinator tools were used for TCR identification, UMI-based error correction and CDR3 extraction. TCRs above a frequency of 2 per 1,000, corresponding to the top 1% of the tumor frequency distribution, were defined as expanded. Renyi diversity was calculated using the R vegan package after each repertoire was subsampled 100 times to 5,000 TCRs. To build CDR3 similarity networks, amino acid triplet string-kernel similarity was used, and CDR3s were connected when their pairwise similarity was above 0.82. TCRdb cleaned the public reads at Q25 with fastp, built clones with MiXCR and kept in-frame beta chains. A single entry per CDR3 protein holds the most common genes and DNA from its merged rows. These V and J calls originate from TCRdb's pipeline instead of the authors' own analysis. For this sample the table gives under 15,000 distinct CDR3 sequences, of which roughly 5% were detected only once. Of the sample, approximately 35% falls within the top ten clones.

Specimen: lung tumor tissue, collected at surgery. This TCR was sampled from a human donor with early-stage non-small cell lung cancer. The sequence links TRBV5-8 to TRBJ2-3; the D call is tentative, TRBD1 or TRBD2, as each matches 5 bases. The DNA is TGTGGCAGCAGCCGTACGGGGCGGTGGACAGATACGCAGTATTTT. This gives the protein CGSSRTGRWTDTQYF. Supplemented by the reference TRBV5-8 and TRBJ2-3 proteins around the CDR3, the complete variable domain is EAGVTQSPTHLIKTRGQQATLRCSPISGHTSVYWYQQALGLGLQFLLWYDEGEERNRGNFPPRFSGRQFPNYSSELNVNALELEDSALYLCGSSRTGRWTDTQYFGPGTRLTVL.